Below, one TCR beta chain is given with its context. This entry is derived from a study of CD8+CD57+ T cells in acquired aplastic anemia. Study overall: The sorted CD4+ and CD8+ cells yielded an average approximately 3.3 ug of DNA.

TCR beta VDJ combinations and CDR3 sequences were profiled from genomic DNA. TCRdb independently ran MiXCR on the reads; one entry per CDR3 protein. The profile shows roughly 98,000 distinct CDR3 sequences, 55% to 75% of them singletons. Individuals selected for sequencing had exhibited CD8+CD57+ cell expansion on flow cytometry. Everyone among the patients had severe acquired aplastic anemia. The sequence was obtained from a human donor with aplastic anemia. Source material: sorted CD4+, CD8+, or CD8+CD57+ T cells (not recorded which) from PBMCs.

CDR3 bases: TGTGCCAGCCCGACAGAAATGCAAGAGACCCAGTACTTC. Translating it yields CASPTEMQETQYF. The chain recombines TRBV7-3 with TRBJ2-5; TRBD1 is a possible D gene (5 bases). V gave up 8 bases and J gave up 2 bases, with 12 bases separating them. Germline V lookup: CDR1 SGHTA, CDR2 FQGTGA. This CDR3 region has 13 residues.